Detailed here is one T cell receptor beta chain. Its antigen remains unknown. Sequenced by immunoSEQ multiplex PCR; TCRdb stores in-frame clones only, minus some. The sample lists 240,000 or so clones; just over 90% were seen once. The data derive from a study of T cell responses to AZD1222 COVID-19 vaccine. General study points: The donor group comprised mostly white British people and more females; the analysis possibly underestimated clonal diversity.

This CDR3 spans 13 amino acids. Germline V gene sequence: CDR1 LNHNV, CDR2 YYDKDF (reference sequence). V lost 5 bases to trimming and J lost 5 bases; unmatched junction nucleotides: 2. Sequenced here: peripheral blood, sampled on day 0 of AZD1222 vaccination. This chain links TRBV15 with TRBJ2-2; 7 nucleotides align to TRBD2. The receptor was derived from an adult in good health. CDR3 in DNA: TGTGCCACCAGCCGGGAGGCAACCGGGGAGCTGTTTTTT. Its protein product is CATSREATGELFF.